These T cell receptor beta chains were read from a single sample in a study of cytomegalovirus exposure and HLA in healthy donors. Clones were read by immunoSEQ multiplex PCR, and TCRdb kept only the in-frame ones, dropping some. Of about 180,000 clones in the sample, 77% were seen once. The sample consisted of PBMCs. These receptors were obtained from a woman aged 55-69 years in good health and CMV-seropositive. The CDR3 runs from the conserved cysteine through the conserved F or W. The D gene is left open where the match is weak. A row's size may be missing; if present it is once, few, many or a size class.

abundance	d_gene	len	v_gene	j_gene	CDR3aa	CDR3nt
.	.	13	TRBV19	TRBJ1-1	CASSIPAGTEAFF	TGTGCCAGTAGTATCCCAGCGGGGACTGAAGCTTTCTTT
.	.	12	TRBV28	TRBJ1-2	CASSLGPSGYTF	TGTGCCAGCAGTTTAGGGCCCAGTGGCTACACCTTC
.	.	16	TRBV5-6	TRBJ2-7	CASSSNRLGSSYEQYF	TGTGCCAGCAGCTCGAACAGGTTGGGAAGCTCCTACGAGCAGTACTTC
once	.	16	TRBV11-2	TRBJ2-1	CASSLVSGRPYNEQFF	TGTGCCAGCAGCTTAGTATCTGGGAGACCCTACAATGAGCAGTTCTTC
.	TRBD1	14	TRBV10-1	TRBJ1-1	CASSDRTGNTEAFF	TGCGCCAGCAGTGATCGGACAGGGAACACTGAAGCTTTCTTT
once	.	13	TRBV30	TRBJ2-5	CAWSDSRGETQYF	TGTGCCTGGAGTGACTCCAGGGGAGAGACCCAGTACTTC
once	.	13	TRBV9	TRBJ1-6	CASSPGGNPALHF	TGTGCCAGCAGCCCCGGAGGGAATCCGGCCCTCCACTTT
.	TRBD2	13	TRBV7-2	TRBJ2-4	CASSPGLENIQYF	TGTGCCAGCAGCCCAGGACTAGAAAACATTCAGTACTTC
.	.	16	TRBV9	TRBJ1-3	CASSVEAGSSGNTIYF	TGTGCCAGCAGCGTAGAGGCGGGATCCTCTGGAAACACCATATATTTT
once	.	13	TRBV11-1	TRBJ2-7	CTSSYSEGYEQYF	TGTACCAGCAGCTATTCCGAGGGTTACGAGCAGTACTTC
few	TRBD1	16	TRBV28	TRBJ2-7	CASSQLGQGPSYEQYF	TGTGCCAGCAGTCAACTGGGACAGGGCCCGAGCTACGAGCAGTACTTC
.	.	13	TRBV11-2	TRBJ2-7	CASSPKTGAEQYF	TGTGCCAGCAGCCCAAAGACAGGAGCTGAGCAGTACTTC
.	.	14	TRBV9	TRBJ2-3	CASSVGGLGDTQYF	TGTGCCAGCAGCGTAGGGGGGCTGGGAGATACGCAGTATTTT
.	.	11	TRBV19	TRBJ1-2	CASSIGGLRTF	TGTGCCAGTAGCATAGGGGGACTGCGCACCTTC
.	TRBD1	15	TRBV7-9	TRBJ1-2	CASSSVMTGKDGYTF	TGTGCCAGCAGCTCCGTAATGACAGGGAAGGACGGCTACACCTTC
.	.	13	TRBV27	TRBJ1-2	CASSSGQGYGYTF	TGTGCCAGCAGCTCGGGTCAGGGGTATGGCTACACCTTC
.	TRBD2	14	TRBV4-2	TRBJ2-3	CASSQSGISDTQYF	TGTGCCAGCAGCCAGAGCGGGATCTCAGATACGCAGTATTTT
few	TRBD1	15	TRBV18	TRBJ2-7	CASSTAGQGGYEQYF	TGTGCCAGCTCAACTGCTGGACAGGGCGGATATGAGCAGTACTTC
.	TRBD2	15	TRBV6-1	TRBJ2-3	CASRDTSGGTDTQYF	TGTGCCAGCAGGGACACTAGCGGGGGAACAGATACGCAGTATTTT
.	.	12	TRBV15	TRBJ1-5	CATSRVAQPQHF	TGTGCCACCAGCAGAGTGGCTCAGCCCCAGCATTTT
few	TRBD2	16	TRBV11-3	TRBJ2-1	CASTARRSSGGVEQFF	TGTGCCAGCACCGCCCGTCGGTCTAGCGGGGGGGTTGAGCAGTTCTTC
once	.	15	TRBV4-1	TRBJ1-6	CASSQVLEYNSPLHF	TGTGCCAGCAGCCAAGTTCTAGAATATAATTCACCCCTCCACTTT
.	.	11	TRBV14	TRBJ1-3	CASGTGNTIYF	TGTGCCAGCGGCACTGGAAACACCATATATTTT
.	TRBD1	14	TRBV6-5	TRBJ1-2	CASSQGQGSDGYTF	TGTGCCAGCAGTCAAGGACAGGGAAGTGATGGCTACACCTTC
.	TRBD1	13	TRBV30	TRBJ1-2	CAWSVNRGYGYTF	TGTGCCTGGAGTGTAAACAGGGGGTATGGCTACACCTTC
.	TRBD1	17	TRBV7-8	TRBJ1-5	CASSTPAGTGSYQPQHF	TGTGCCAGCAGCACACCGGCAGGGACAGGTTCTTATCAGCCCCAGCATTTT
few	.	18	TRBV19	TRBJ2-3	CASSSTIGTRVATDTQYF	TGTGCCAGTAGTTCTACAATCGGGACTCGGGTCGCAACAGATACGCAGTATTTT
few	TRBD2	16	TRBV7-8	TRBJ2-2	CASSRTSGRDTGELFF	TGTGCCAGCAGCCGGACTAGCGGGAGGGATACCGGGGAGCTGTTTTTT
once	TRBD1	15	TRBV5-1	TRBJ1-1	CASSPSQTNRGEAFF	TGCGCCAGCAGCCCTAGTCAAACTAACAGGGGTGAAGCTTTCTTT
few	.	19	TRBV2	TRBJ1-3	CASSDFPSPLRASGNTIYF	TGTGCCAGCAGTGACTTCCCCTCTCCTCTCAGGGCCTCTGGAAACACCATATATTTT
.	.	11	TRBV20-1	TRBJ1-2	CSALALYGYTF	TGCAGTGCCCTGGCCCTCTATGGCTACACCTTC
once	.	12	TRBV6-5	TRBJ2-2	CASSQIPGELFF	TGTGCCAGCAGCCAAATCCCAGGGGAGCTGTTTTTT
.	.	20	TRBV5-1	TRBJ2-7	CASSREGQGRTSGKHYEQYF	TGCGCCAGCAGCAGAGAAGGACAGGGGCGGACTAGCGGAAAGCACTACGAGCAGTACTTC
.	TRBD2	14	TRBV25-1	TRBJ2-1	CASSPAGEMYEQFF	TGTGCCAGCAGTCCTGCGGGAGAAATGTATGAGCAGTTCTTC
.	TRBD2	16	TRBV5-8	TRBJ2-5	CASSLGTSGGQETQYF	TGTGCCAGCAGCCTGGGGACTAGCGGAGGCCAAGAGACCCAGTACTTC
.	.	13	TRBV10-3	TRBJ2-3	CAISEAERDTQYF	TGTGCCATCAGTGAGGCGGAAAGAGATACGCAGTATTTT
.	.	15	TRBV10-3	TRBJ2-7	CAIRAGTGGSYEQYF	TGTGCCATCAGGGCCGGGACCGGGGGTTCCTACGAGCAGTACTTC
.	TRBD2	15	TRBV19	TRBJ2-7	CASSNAGTSGVEQYF	TGTGCCAGTAGTAACGCCGGGACTAGCGGGGTGGAGCAGTACTTC
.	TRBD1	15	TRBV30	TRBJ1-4	CAWRAKGGPNEKLFF	TGTGCCTGGAGAGCTAAAGGGGGCCCTAATGAAAAACTGTTTTTT
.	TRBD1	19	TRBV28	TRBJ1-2	CASSFSGVGQGYALYGYTF	TGTGCCAGCAGTTTCTCGGGAGTGGGACAGGGGTACGCTCTCTATGGCTACACCTTC
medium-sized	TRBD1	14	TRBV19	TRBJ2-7	CASRGWDSPYEQYF	TGTGCCAGTAGAGGCTGGGACAGCCCCTACGAGCAGTACTTC
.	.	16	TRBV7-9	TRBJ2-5	CASSLLASPREETQYF	TGTGCCAGCAGCTTACTCGCCTCGCCGAGGGAAGAGACCCAGTACTTC
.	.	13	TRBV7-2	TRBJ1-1	CASSLGQISEAFF	TGTGCCAGCAGCTTAGGGCAAATATCTGAAGCTTTCTTT
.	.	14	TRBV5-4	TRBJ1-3	CASSRRSSGNTIYF	TGTGCCAGCAGCCGTAGGAGCTCTGGAAACACCATATATTTT
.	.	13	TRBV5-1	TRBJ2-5	CASSLTGPETQYF	TGCGCCAGCAGTCTCACAGGGCCCGAGACCCAGTACTTC
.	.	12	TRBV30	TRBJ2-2	CAWSAQVGELFF	TGTGCCTGGAGTGCACAGGTCGGGGAGCTGTTTTTT
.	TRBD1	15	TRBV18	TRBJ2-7	CASSPATGGSYEQYF	TGTGCCAGCTCACCGGCCACAGGGGGCTCCTACGAGCAGTACTTC
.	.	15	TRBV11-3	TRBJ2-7	CASSPRGRTDGEQYF	TGTGCCAGCTCCCCACGGGGGAGGACCGATGGCGAGCAGTACTTC
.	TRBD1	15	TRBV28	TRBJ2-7	CASSPGQGESVGQYF	TGTGCCAGCAGTCCGGGACAGGGGGAATCTGTTGGGCAGTACTTC
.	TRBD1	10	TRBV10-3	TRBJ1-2	CAISDRDRQF	TGTGCCATCAGTGACCGGGACAGACAATTC
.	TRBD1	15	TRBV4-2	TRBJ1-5	CASSQIQGSNQPQHF	TGTGCCAGCAGCCAGATACAGGGGAGCAATCAGCCCCAGCATTTT
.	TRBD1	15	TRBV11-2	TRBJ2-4	CASSLRWTGADSQYF	TGTGCCAGCAGCCTAAGGTGGACAGGGGCGGACAGTCAGTACTTC
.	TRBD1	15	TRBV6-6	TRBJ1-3	CASSSRGADGNTIYF	TGTGCCAGCAGTAGCAGGGGGGCAGATGGAAACACCATATATTTT
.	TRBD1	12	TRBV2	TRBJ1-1	CASSLGQGEAFF	TGTGCCAGCAGTCTTGGACAGGGTGAAGCTTTCTTT
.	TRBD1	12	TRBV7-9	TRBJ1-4	CASSGLGQSLFF	TGTGCCAGCAGCGGGTTGGGACAGTCACTTTTTTTT